Below, 25 T cell receptor beta chains from the same sample are listed, as sequenced in a study of cytomegalovirus exposure and HLA in healthy donors. The PCR had 60 Vbeta and 13 Jbeta primers. Repertoires were generated with immunoSEQ multiplex PCR, while TCRdb's copy carries only in-frame clones and drops some. This repertoire shows more than 100,000 clones, roughly 82% found once; its top ten account for around 3.5%. What was sequenced was PBMCs. The source of these receptors is a human donor in good health.

The V gene is TRBV2, the J gene TRBJ2-1; weak D call: TRBD1 (6 bases). Germline CDR1 reads SNHLY; CDR2 reads FYNNEI. CDR3 length equals 14 residues. V was shortened by 0 bases and J by 12 bases, with 15 bases between the two germline ends. The CDR3 DNA reads TGTGCCAGCAGTGAAGCGCCGACAGGTCGGAGGCAGTTCTTC. Translated: CASSEAPTGRRQFF.

J is TRBJ2-7 and V is TRBV5-1, with 12 bases matching TRBD2. V trimming: 3 bases; J trimming: 2 bases; junction bases outside the gene matches: 0. This CDR3 region has 14 residues. Germline V lookup: CDR1 SGHRS, CDR2 YFSETQ. In nucleotides, the CDR3 is TGCGCCAGCAGCTGGACTAGCGGGGCCTACGAGCAGTACTTC. Protein product: CASSWTSGAYEQYF.

This chain's CDR3 is CASSLGTGYGDTQYF. The CDR3 DNA follows: TGTGCCAGCAGCCTGGGGACAGGGTATGGGGATACGCAGTATTTT. The gene calls are TRBV7-3 and TRBJ2-3, with 9 nucleotides matching TRBD1. The trim removed 5 bases at V and 6 bases at J, leaving 9 bases unmatched. The CDR3 consists of 15 residues. Germline loops: CDR1 SGHTA, CDR2 FQGTGA.

The chain couples TRBV9 to TRBJ2-1, with 8 nucleotides matching TRBD2. The trim removed 4 bases at V and 4 bases at J, leaving 10 bases unmatched. The CDR3 spans 16 residues. The V gene's germline CDR1 is SGDLS and CDR2 YYNGEE. CDR3 nucleotide sequence: TGTGCCAGCAGCCCTAGGGCGGGCGGGGGGTACAATGAGCAGTTCTTC. It translates to CASSPRAGGGYNEQFF.

The V gene is TRBV2, the J gene TRBJ1-5; unclear D gene. V gave up 2 bases and J gave up 4 bases, with 9 bases separating them. Germline CDR1 SNHLY, CDR2 FYNNEI. The CDR3 is made up of 14 amino acids. Here the CDR3 DNA reads TGTGCCAGCAGTGAAAGGTCAGGTAATCAGCCCCAGCATTTT. Protein product: CASSERSGNQPQHF.

The chain has TRBV19 and TRBJ1-3, with D possibly TRBD1 on 5 matching bases. The CDR3 loop spans 15 amino acids. Germline CDR1 and CDR2: LNHDA and SQIVND (reference sequence). V was shortened by 7 bases and J by 0 bases, with 13 bases between the two germline ends. The CDR3 reads CASNKWQGSGNTIYF. The CDR3 nucleotides are TGTGCCAGTAATAAGTGGCAGGGCTCTGGAAACACCATATATTTT. Combining the CDR3 with reference TRBV19 and TRBJ1-3 gives the whole variable domain DGGITQSPKYLFRKEGQNVTLSCEQNLNHDAMYWYRQDPGQGLRLIYYSQIVNDFQKGDIAEGYSVSREKKESFPLTVTSAQKNPTAFYLCASNKWQGSGNTIYFGEGSWLTVV.

The chain carries TRBV6-1 and TRBJ2-2, with D maybe TRBD1 (5 bases). V lost 6 bases, J lost 1 base, and 12 bases lay in between. CDR1 MNHNS and CDR2 SASEGT come from the germline V gene. There are 15 residues in the CDR3. The CDR3 protein is CASSRQTKNTGELFF. CDR3 DNA: TGTGCCAGCAGCAGACAGACAAAGAACACCGGGGAGCTGTTTTTT.

This rearrangement joins TRBV6-5 to TRBJ2-7; D remains unclear. There are 15 residues in the CDR3. Germline V gives CDR1 MNHEY, CDR2 SVGAGI. V shed 0 bases and J shed 3 bases, with 12 bases lying between them. CDR3: CASSYSRRGIYEQYF. The CDR3 DNA sequence: TGTGCCAGCAGTTACTCAAGACGCGGAATCTACGAGCAGTACTTC.

The chain combines TRBV27 with TRBJ2-7; 11 nucleotides match TRBD2. Germline CDR1 and CDR2: MNHEY and SMNVEV (reference sequence). Trimming at V came to 4 bases and at J to 4 bases, leaving 6 bases not matched to a gene. There are 15 residues in the CDR3. The CDR3: CASSYATSGTYEQYF. The CDR3 DNA follows: TGTGCCAGCAGTTACGCGACTAGCGGGACTTACGAGCAGTACTTC.

The rearrangement joins TRBV30 to TRBJ1-2; the D gene is possibly TRBD1 (5 bases). The CDR3 has 12 residues. V gave up 3 bases and J gave up 4 bases, with 9 bases separating them. Looked up from germline, CDR1 is GTSNPN and CDR2 is SVGIG (reference sequence). CDR3 region: CAWRGGSYGYTF. The CDR3 DNA reads TGTGCCTGGAGGGGGGGATCCTATGGCTACACCTTC.

The chain carries TRBV5-6 and TRBJ2-7; D unclear. The CDR3 extends over 11 amino acids. Trimming pared 1 base from V and 3 bases from J, leaving 2 bases between. The germline V gene has CDR1 SGHDT and CDR2 YYEEEE. CDR3 sequence (DNA): TGTGCCAGCAGCTTGTACTACGAGCAGTACTTC. Translation: CASSLYYEQYF.

The chain joins TRBV10-3 to TRBJ1-3, with unresolved D. Germline V gives CDR1 ENHRY, CDR2 SYGVKD. V lost 4 bases and J 2 bases, leaving 9 bases between the germline ends. This CDR3 contains 14 residues. CDR3 nucleotides: TGTGCCATCAGTGTTGGGCAGCCTGGAAACACCATATATTTT. This sequence encodes CAISVGQPGNTIYF.

The chain recombines TRBV25-1 with TRBJ2-7; 9 bases align to TRBD1. CDR1 and CDR2 from the germline V gene are MGHDK and SYGVNS. CDR3 length: 15 residues. Trimming took 2 bases from V and 5 from J; bases not matched to a gene: 7. This CDR3 is CASSERDRAVHEQYF. CDR3 DNA: TGTGCCAGCAGTGAAAGGGACAGGGCCGTCCACGAGCAGTACTTC.

This rearrangement joins TRBV6-1 to TRBJ1-2; 9 positions agree with TRBD1. The CDR3 totals 14 residues. V dropped 8 bases and J dropped 2; count of bases not matched to a gene: 6. Looked up from germline, CDR1 is MNHNS and CDR2 is SASEGT. CDR3 residues: CASGTGPANYGYTF. CDR3 bases: TGTGCCAGCGGGACAGGGCCCGCGAACTATGGCTACACCTTC.

This rearrangement joins TRBV28 to TRBJ2-5, with 12 bases fitting TRBD1. The CDR3 contains 15 residues. Trimming removed 7 bases from V and 11 bases from J; junction bases left unmatched: 14. Germline V gene sequence: CDR1 MDHEN, CDR2 SYDVKM. The CDR3 bases are TGTGCCAGCACCCACGCCGGGACAGGGGGCGCGGAGCAGTACTTC. As protein: CASTHAGTGGAEQYF.

The rearrangement uses TRBV6-1 and TRBJ2-3, with TRBD2 matching 12 bases. The V segment lost 3 bases and the J segment 9 bases; nucleotides outside the gene matches: 19. There are 19 residues in the CDR3. The germline gives CDR1 MNHNS, CDR2 SASEGT. CDR3 loop: CASSEPGLAGFLEIGTQYF. CDR3 bases: TGTGCCAGCAGTGAGCCGGGACTAGCGGGCTTTCTCGAAATAGGGACGCAGTATTTT.

The rearrangement joins TRBV5-6 to TRBJ2-2, with D possibly matching TRBD2 (7 bases). Germline loops: CDR1 SGHDT, CDR2 YYEEEE. With 1 base removed from V and 5 bases from J, the gap between germline ends came to 15 bases. The CDR3 extends over 16 amino acids. The CDR3 DNA is TGTGCCAGCAGCTTGAAGGGGGAGGGCCGTACCGGGGAGCTGTTTTTT. As protein: CASSLKGEGRTGELFF.

The CDR3 nucleotides read TGCGCCAGCAGCCCAACGGGACAGGGAGGCACTGAAGCTTTCTTT. Translating gives CASSPTGQGGTEAFF. The rearrangement links TRBV4-1 to TRBJ1-1; TRBD1 aligns across 9 bases. With V trimmed by 4 bases and J by 4 bases, 7 bases remained unmatched. The CDR3 has 15 residues. CDR1 is MGHRA and CDR2 is YSYEKL in the germline V gene.

This clone was seen only a few times. J is TRBJ2-1 and V is TRBV29-1; TRBD2 might be the D (7 bases). Per the germline V gene, CDR1 is SQVTM and CDR2 is ANQGSEA. The CDR3 spans 20 residues. The V gene lost 6 bases and the J gene lost 8 bases, with 38 bases spanning the gap. The CDR3 sequence is CSVPRGGLKGGLRPSDEQFF. DNA of the CDR3: TGCAGCGTCCCCCGAGGGGGACTAAAAGGGGGGTTGCGGCCGAGCGATGAGCAGTTCTTC.

V is TRBV11-2 and J is TRBJ2-1, with TRBD2 identical over 10 bases. Germline V gives CDR1 SGHAT, CDR2 FQNNGV. V dropped 1 base and J dropped 2; count of bases not matched to a gene: 2. The CDR3 length is 16 residues. The DNA of the CDR3 is TGTGCCAGCAGCTTAGTTAGCGGGAGGCCCTACAATGAGCAGTTCTTC. Its protein product is CASSLVSGRPYNEQFF.

The rearrangement joins TRBV5-1 to TRBJ2-2; 12 bases match TRBD1. J was trimmed by 5 bases and V by 9 bases; bases with no gene match: 14. CDR1 SGHRS and CDR2 YFSETQ come from the germline V gene. The CDR3 extends over 17 amino acids. CDR3 protein: CATSPSGTGGTTGELFF. The CDR3 nucleotides are TGCGCCACCTCTCCTTCGGGGACAGGGGGCACTACCGGGGAGCTGTTTTTT. The full variable domain, its missing parts supplied by reference TRBV5-1 and TRBJ2-2, is KAGVTQTPRYLIKTRGQQVTLSCSPISGHRSVSWYQQTPGQGLQFLFEYFSETQRNKGNFPGRFSGRQFSNSRSEMNVSTLELGDSALYLCATSPSGTGGTTGELFFGEGSRLTVL.

The chain carries TRBV4-1 and TRBJ1-5; D remains unclear. CDR1 is MGHRA and CDR2 is YSYEKL in the germline V gene. This CDR3 contains 16 residues. Trimming took off 0 bases at V and 7 bases at J, with 16 bases between the two ends. CDR3 bases: TGCGCCAGCAGCCAAGATCCAGACCCCAGAGGGCAGCCCCAGCATTTT. Its protein product is CASSQDPDPRGQPQHF.

This clone was counted a single time. V and J are TRBV13 and TRBJ2-7; 10 nucleotides align to TRBD1. Germline CDR1 PRHDT, CDR2 FYEKMQ (reference sequence). This CDR3 comprises 14 residues. J lost 5 bases, V lost 5 bases, and 6 bases had no gene match. CDR3 protein: CASSLRTGGNEQYF. CDR3 DNA: TGTGCCAGCAGCCTCCGGACAGGGGGGAACGAGCAGTACTTC.

This sequence joins TRBV15 and TRBJ1-5; 9 bases are a match to TRBD1. The CDR3 has 16 residues. From germline, CDR1 is LNHNV and CDR2 YYDKDF (reference sequence). Trimming took 3 bases from V and 2 from J; bases not matched to a gene: 5. The CDR3 is CATSSLRTGGNQPQHF. In DNA form, the CDR3 reads TGTGCCACCAGCAGTCTTAGGACAGGGGGCAATCAGCCCCAGCATTTT.

This clone has only one observation. The V and J genes are TRBV5-5 and TRBJ2-6; TRBD1 might be the D (6 bases). The germline V and J ends were trimmed by 4 bases and 2 bases, with 13 bases remaining between them. CDR1 and CDR2 from the germline V gene are SGHKS and YYEKEE (reference sequence). The CDR3 runs to 16 residues. As DNA, the CDR3 is TGTGCCAGCAGCACCAAACAGGGTGCTGGGGCCAACGTCCTGACTTTC. Translation: CASSTKQGAGANVLTF.